Listed below are T cell receptor beta chains from one sample, sequenced in a study of control samples from healthy donors and cancer patients. The data were produced by immunoSEQ multiplex PCR, yet TCRdb's version contains in-frame clones alone and is incomplete. Of approximately 93,000 clones in the sample, roughly nine tenths were seen once. The material sequenced was PBMCs. The receptors come from a woman aged 45-65 years with colorectal cancer. CDR3s include the opening cysteine and the closing phenylalanine or tryptophan. The D gene is left open where the match is weak. For some rows the clone size is stated as once, few or many, or as a class when expanded; others skip it.

clone size	V gene	J gene	D gene	CDR3 protein	CDR3 DNA
.	TRBV24-1	TRBJ2-1	.	CATSDVSSSYNEQFF	TGTGCCACCAGTGATGTCAGCAGCTCCTACAATGAGCAGTTCTTC
.	TRBV15	TRBJ1-5	.	CATSSEGGWWQPQHF	TGTGCCACCAGCAGCGAAGGAGGGTGGTGGCAGCCCCAGCATTTT
.	TRBV6-5	TRBJ2-2	.	CASSYGRVNTGELFF	TGTGCCAGCAGTTACGGTCGAGTTAACACCGGGGAGCTGTTTTTT
.	TRBV28	TRBJ1-2	.	CASSLTNYGYTF	TGTGCCAGCAGTTTAACTAACTATGGCTACACCTTC
.	TRBV5-1	TRBJ1-1	TRBD1	CASSYGQENTEAFF	TGCGCCAGCAGCTATGGACAGGAGAACACTGAAGCTTTCTTT
.	TRBV12-3/TRBV12-4	TRBJ2-5	.	CASSYRVETQYF	TGTGCCAGCAGTTATCGGGTGGAGACCCAGTACTTC
.	TRBV5-1	TRBJ1-6	TRBD1	CASSLGGQGNSPLHF	TGCGCCAGCAGCTTGGGCGGACAGGGGAATTCACCCCTCCACTTT
.	TRBV6-2/TRBV6-3	TRBJ2-4	.	CASSYSGQFLAKNIQYF	TGTGCCAGCAGTTACTCAGGACAGTTTCTAGCCAAAAACATTCAGTACTTC
.	TRBV14	TRBJ2-4	.	CASSRKGGQAKNIQYF	TGTGCCAGCTCTCGAAAGGGGGGACAAGCCAAAAACATTCAGTACTTC
.	TRBV15	TRBJ2-4	TRBD1	CATSRATGGGGITKNIQYF	TGTGCCACCAGCAGAGCCACAGGGGGCGGTGGTATAACCAAAAACATTCAGTACTTC
few	TRBV14	TRBJ2-5	.	CASSQDWGKTQYF	TGTGCCAGCAGCCAAGATTGGGGAAAGACCCAGTACTTC
.	TRBV18	TRBJ2-1	.	CASSDRDMGEQFF	TGTGCCAGCTCAGACCGAGACATGGGTGAGCAGTTCTTC
.	TRBV6-5	TRBJ1-2	.	CASSLVAGGYGYTF	TGTGCCAGCAGTTTGGTCGCTGGGGGGTATGGCTACACCTTC
.	TRBV7-3	TRBJ2-3	.	CASSPPGLTDTQYF	TGTGCCAGCAGCCCCCCGGGCCTCACAGATACGCAGTATTTT
few	TRBV7-3	TRBJ2-1	.	CASSPIPRGNEQFF	TGTGCCAGCAGCCCAATCCCTCGCGGAAATGAGCAGTTCTTC
once	TRBV6-5	TRBJ1-1	.	CASSYSIVGAGTEAFF	TGTGCCAGCAGTTACTCGATAGTGGGGGCTGGCACTGAAGCTTTCTTT
.	TRBV10-1	TRBJ2-3	.	CASSDLAAVSTDTQYF	TGCGCCAGCAGTGATTTAGCGGCCGTTAGCACAGATACGCAGTATTTT
.	TRBV6-5	TRBJ1-1	.	CASRAQRTTEAFF	TGTGCCAGCAGAGCACAGCGGACCACTGAAGCTTTCTTT
few	TRBV7-6	TRBJ2-1	.	CASSPNARNNNEQFF	TGTGCCAGCAGCCCCAATGCGAGGAACAACAATGAGCAGTTCTTC
.	TRBV2	TRBJ2-5	TRBD2	CASSLGLAGAETQYF	TGTGCCAGCAGTTTGGGACTAGCGGGGGCAGAGACCCAGTACTTC
once	TRBV9	TRBJ2-1	TRBD2	CASSSAGASYNEQFF	TGTGCCAGCAGCTCAGCGGGGGCATCCTACAATGAGCAGTTCTTC
.	TRBV30	TRBJ1-2	TRBD1	CAWRSPGQGGTNYGYTF	TGTGCCTGGAGGTCACCGGGACAGGGAGGAACTAACTATGGCTACACCTTC
.	TRBV12-5	TRBJ1-2	TRBD1	CASGLAVVVQGSYGYTF	TGTGCTAGTGGTTTGGCAGTGGTGGTACAGGGGTCCTATGGCTACACCTTC
.	TRBV5-6	TRBJ1-2	.	CASSLAEGYTF	TGTGCCAGCAGCTTGGCTGAGGGCTACACCTTC
.	TRBV7-2	TRBJ1-1	.	CASRKSLGNTEAFF	TGTGCCAGCAGAAAGAGCCTTGGAAACACTGAAGCTTTCTTT
.	TRBV10-3	TRBJ1-1	.	CASLREGNTEAFF	TGTGCCTCTCTAAGGGAGGGTAACACTGAAGCTTTCTTT
.	TRBV10-2	TRBJ1-2	.	CASSEVRDYGYTF	TGCGCCAGCAGTGAGGTTCGGGACTATGGCTACACCTTC
.	TRBV25-1	TRBJ1-6	TRBD1	CASGGGTDNSPLHF	TGTGCCAGCGGGGGAGGGACAGATAATTCACCCCTCCACTTT
few	TRBV3-1/TRBV3-2	TRBJ2-5	TRBD1	CASSPDRDREETQYF	TGTGCCAGCAGCCCTGACCGGGACAGGGAAGAGACCCAGTACTTC
.	TRBV30	TRBJ1-5	.	CAWSVRQNQPQHF	TGTGCCTGGAGTGTAAGGCAGAATCAGCCCCAGCATTTT
.	TRBV24-1	TRBJ1-3	.	CATSDLQGNTIYF	TGTGCCACCAGTGATTTGCAGGGAAACACCATATATTTT
.	TRBV9	TRBJ2-3	.	CASSVVQGWTDTQYF	TGTGCCAGCAGCGTAGTTCAGGGGTGGACAGATACGCAGTATTTT
.	TRBV19	TRBJ1-1	.	CASSPSGDTEAFF	TGTGCCAGTAGTCCGAGCGGGGACACTGAAGCTTTCTTT
.	TRBV7-5	TRBJ1-2	.	CVRRLGRDHGYTF	TGTGTCAGAAGATTGGGCAGGGATCATGGCTACACCTTC
.	TRBV6-4	TRBJ1-1	.	CASSDSDRNTEAFF	TGTGCCAGCAGTGACTCGGACAGGAACACTGAAGCTTTCTTT
.	TRBV30	TRBJ1-4	.	CAWSVGLAGANEKLFF	TGTGCCTGGAGTGTAGGGTTGGCTGGCGCGAATGAAAAACTGTTTTTT
.	TRBV6-5	TRBJ1-4	.	CASSYSVDNEKLFF	TGTGCCAGCAGTTACTCGGTGGATAATGAAAAACTGTTTTTT
.	TRBV2	TRBJ2-1	.	CASSGLGRVDEQFF	TGTGCCAGCAGTGGACTCGGCAGGGTGGATGAGCAGTTCTTC
.	TRBV5-1	TRBJ2-3	.	CASSLAGIQADTQYF	TGCGCCAGCAGCTTGGCGGGAATACAAGCAGATACGCAGTATTTT
.	TRBV4-1	TRBJ2-2	TRBD2	CASSQDMTASGTGELFF	TGCGCCAGCAGCCAAGACATGACGGCTAGCGGCACCGGGGAGCTGTTTTTT
once	TRBV10-3	TRBJ1-3	TRBD1	CAISDPGRGGNTIYF	TGTGCCATCAGCGACCCGGGCAGGGGGGGAAACACCATATATTTT
.	TRBV19	TRBJ1-1	.	CASSNSRGGMNTEAFF	TGTGCCAGTAGTAATTCACGGGGGGGCATGAACACTGAAGCTTTCTTT
.	TRBV19	TRBJ1-5	.	CASRPDAYSNQPQHF	TGTGCCAGTAGGCCAGACGCGTATAGCAATCAGCCCCAGCATTTT
.	TRBV4-1	TRBJ1-2	TRBD1	CASSQLMTGGVYGYTF	TGCGCCAGCAGCCAATTAATGACAGGGGGCGTCTATGGCTACACCTTC
.	TRBV18	TRBJ1-2	.	CASSPKHGYGYTF	TGTGCCAGCTCCCCCAAGCACGGATATGGCTACACCTTC
.	TRBV12-3/TRBV12-4	TRBJ1-2	TRBD1	CASSTQGGSYTF	TGTGCCAGCAGCACACAGGGGGGGAGCTACACCTTC
.	TRBV7-2	TRBJ2-6	.	CASSYSFSGANVLTF	TGTGCCAGCAGCTACAGCTTCTCTGGGGCCAACGTCCTGACTTTC
.	TRBV6-2/TRBV6-3	TRBJ1-2	.	CASSYSTGGGYTF	TGTGCCAGCAGTTACTCCACAGGTGGGGGCTACACCTTC
.	TRBV12-3/TRBV12-4	TRBJ2-5	.	CASSQTAQETQYF	TGTGCCAGCAGTCAGACAGCCCAAGAGACCCAGTACTTC
once	TRBV20-1	TRBJ2-3	.	CSAERTDTQYF	TGCAGTGCTGAACGCACAGATACGCAGTATTTT
.	TRBV6-4	TRBJ2-1	TRBD2	CASSDSASGEHNEQFF	TGTGCCAGCAGTGACTCGGCTAGCGGGGAGCACAATGAGCAGTTCTTC